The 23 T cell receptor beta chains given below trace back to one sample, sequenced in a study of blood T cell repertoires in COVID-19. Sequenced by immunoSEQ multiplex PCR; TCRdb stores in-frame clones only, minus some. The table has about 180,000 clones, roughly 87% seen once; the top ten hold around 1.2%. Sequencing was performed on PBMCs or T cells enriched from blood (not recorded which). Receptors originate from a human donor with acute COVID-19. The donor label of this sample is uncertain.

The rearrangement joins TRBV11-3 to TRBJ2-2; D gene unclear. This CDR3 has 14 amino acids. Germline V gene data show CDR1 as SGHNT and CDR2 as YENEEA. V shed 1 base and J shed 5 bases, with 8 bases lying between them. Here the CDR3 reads CASSLGFRTGELFF. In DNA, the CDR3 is TGTGCCAGCAGCTTAGGTTTCCGGACCGGGGAGCTGTTTTTT.

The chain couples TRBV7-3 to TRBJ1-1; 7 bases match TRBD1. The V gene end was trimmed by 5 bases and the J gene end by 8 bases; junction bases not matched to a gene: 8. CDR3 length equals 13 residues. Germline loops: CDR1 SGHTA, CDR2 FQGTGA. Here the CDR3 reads CASSPGQQQEAFF. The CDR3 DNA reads TGTGCCAGCAGCCCGGGACAGCAGCAGGAAGCTTTCTTT.

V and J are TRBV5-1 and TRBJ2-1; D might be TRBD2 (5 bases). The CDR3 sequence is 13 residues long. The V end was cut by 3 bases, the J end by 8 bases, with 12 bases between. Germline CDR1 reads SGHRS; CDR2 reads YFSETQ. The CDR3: CASSWTSGYEQFF. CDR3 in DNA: TGCGCCAGCAGCTGGACCTCGGGGTATGAGCAGTTCTTC.

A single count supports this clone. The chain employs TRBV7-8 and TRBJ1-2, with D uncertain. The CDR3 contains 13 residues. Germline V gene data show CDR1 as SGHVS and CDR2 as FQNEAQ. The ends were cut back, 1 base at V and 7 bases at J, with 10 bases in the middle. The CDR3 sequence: CASSLEGKRGYTF. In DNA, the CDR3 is TGTGCCAGCAGCTTAGAAGGCAAGCGTGGCTACACCTTC. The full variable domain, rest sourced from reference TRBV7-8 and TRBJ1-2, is GAGVSQSPRYKVAKRGQDVALRCDPISGHVSLFWYQQALGQGPEFLTYFQNEAQLDKSGLPSDRFFAERPEGSVSTLKIQRTQQEDSAVYLCASSLEGKRGYTFGSGTRLTVV.

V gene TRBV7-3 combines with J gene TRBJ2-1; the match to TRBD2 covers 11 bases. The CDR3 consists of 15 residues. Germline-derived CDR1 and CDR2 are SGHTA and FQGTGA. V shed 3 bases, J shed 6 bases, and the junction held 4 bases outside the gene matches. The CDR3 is CASSLTSGEINEQFF. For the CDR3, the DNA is TGTGCCAGCAGCTTGACTAGCGGGGAGATCAATGAGCAGTTCTTC.

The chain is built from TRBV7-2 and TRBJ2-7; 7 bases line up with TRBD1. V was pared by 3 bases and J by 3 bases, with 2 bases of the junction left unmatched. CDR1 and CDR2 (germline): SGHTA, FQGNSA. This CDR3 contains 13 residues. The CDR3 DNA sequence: TGTGCCAGCAGCTTCCCAGGGGGCTACGAGCAGTACTTC. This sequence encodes CASSFPGGYEQYF.

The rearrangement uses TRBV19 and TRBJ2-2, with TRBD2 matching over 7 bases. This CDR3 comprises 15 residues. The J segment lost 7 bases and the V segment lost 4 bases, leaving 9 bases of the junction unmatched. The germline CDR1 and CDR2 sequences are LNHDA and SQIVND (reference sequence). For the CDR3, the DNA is TGTGCCAGTAGTACGGCGGGGGAGGGGAGCGGGGAGCTGTTTTTT. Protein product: CASSTAGEGSGELFF.

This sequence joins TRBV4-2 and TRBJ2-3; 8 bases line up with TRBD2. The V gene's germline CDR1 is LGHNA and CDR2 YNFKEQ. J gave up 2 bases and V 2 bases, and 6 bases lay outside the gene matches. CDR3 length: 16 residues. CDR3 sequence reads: CASSQLRGGDTDTQYF. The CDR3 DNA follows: TGTGCCAGCAGCCAACTACGGGGGGGGGACACAGATACGCAGTATTTT.

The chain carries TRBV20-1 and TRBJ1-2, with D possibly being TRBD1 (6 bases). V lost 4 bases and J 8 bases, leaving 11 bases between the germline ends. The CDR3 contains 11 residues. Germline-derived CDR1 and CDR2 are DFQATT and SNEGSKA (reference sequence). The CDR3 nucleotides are TGCAGTGCTATCTACAGGGAAGGCTACACCTTC. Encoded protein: CSAIYREGYTF.

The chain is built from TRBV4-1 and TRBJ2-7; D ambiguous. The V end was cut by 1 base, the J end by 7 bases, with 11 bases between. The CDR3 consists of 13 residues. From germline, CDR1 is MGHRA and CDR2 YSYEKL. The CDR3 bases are TGCGCCAGCAGCCAAGCCCTCCATCGGGAGCAGTACTTC. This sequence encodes CASSQALHREQYF.

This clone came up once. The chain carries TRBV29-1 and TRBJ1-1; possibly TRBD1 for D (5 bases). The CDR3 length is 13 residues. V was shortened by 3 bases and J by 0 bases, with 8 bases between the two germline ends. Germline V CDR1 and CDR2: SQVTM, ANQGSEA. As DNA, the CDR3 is TGCAGCGTTGAGAAGGGGCTGAACACTGAAGCTTTCTTT. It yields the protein CSVEKGLNTEAFF.

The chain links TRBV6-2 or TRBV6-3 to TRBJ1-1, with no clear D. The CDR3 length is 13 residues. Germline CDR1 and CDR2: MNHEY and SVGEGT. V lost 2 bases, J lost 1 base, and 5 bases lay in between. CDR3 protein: CASSYRGNTEAFF. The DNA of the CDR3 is TGTGCCAGCAGTTACCGAGGGAACACTGAAGCTTTCTTT.

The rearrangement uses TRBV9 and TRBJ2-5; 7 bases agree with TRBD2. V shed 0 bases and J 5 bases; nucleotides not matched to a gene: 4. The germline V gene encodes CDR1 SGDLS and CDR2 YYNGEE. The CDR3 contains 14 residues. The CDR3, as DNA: TGTGCCAGCAGCGTAGGCAGCGGGGAGGAGACCCAGTACTTC. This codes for CASSVGSGEETQYF.

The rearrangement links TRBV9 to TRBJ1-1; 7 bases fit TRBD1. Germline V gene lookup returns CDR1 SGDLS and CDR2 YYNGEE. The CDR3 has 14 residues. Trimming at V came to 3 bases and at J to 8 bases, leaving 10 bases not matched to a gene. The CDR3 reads CASSARGTDPEAFF. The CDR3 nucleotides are TGTGCCAGCAGCGCCCGCGGGACAGACCCCGAAGCTTTCTTT.

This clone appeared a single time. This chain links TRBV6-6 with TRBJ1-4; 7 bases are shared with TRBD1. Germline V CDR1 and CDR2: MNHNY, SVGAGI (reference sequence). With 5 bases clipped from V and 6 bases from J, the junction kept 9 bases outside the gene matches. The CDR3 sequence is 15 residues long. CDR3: CASSPTRQGDEKLFF. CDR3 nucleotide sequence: TGTGCCAGCAGTCCCACCCGGCAGGGGGATGAAAAACTGTTTTTT.

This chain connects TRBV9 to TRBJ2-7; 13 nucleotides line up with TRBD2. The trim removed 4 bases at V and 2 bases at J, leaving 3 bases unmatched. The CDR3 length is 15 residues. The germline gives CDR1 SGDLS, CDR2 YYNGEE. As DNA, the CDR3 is TGTGCCAGCAGCCTTGGACTAGCGGGAGCCTACGAGCAGTACTTC. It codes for CASSLGLAGAYEQYF.

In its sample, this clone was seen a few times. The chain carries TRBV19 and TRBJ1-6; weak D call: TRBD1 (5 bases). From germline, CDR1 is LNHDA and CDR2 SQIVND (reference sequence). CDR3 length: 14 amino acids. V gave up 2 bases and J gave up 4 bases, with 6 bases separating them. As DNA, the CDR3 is TGTGCCAGTAGTATACAGGGTTATAATTCACCCCTCCACTTT. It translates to CASSIQGYNSPLHF.

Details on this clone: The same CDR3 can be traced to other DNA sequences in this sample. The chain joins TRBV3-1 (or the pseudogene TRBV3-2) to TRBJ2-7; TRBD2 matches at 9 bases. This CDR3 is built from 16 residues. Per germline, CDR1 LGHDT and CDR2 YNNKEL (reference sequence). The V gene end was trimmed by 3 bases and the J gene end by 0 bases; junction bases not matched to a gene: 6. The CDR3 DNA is TGTGCCAGCAGCCAGGGCGGGGGGGGGAGCTCCTACGAGCAGTACTTC. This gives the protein CASSQGGGGSSYEQYF.

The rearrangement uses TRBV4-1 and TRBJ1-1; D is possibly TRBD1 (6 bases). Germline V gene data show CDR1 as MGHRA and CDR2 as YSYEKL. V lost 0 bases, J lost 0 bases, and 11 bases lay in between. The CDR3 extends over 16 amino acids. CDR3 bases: TGCGCCAGCAGCCAAGAAGGGGCAGGGGTGAACACTGAAGCTTTCTTT. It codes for CASSQEGAGVNTEAFF.

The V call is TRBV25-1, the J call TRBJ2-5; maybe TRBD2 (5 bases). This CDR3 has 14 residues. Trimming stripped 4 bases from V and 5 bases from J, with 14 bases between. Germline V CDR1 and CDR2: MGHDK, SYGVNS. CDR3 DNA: TGTGCCAGCAGTGTCGCGGGTGTGGCGGAGACCCAGTACTTC. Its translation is CASSVAGVAETQYF.

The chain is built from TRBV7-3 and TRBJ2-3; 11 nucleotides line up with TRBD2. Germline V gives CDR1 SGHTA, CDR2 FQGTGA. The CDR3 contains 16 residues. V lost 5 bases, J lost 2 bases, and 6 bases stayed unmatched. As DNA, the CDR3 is TGTGCCAGCAGCCCCGGGACTAGCGGATCCACAGATACGCAGTATTTT. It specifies CASSPGTSGSTDTQYF. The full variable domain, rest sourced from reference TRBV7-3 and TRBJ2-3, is GAGVSQTPSNKVTEKGKYVELRCDPISGHTALYWYRQSLGQGPEFLIYFQGTGAADDSGLPNDRFFAVRPEGSVSTLKIQRTERGDSAVYLCASSPGTSGSTDTQYFGPGTRLTVL.

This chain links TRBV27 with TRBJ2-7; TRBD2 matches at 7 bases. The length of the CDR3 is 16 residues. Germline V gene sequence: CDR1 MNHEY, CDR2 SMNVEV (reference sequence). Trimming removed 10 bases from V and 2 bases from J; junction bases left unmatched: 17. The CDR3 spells CATVSSPGGYPYEQYF. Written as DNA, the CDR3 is TGTGCCACCGTATCAAGCCCCGGGGGGTACCCCTACGAGCAGTACTTC.

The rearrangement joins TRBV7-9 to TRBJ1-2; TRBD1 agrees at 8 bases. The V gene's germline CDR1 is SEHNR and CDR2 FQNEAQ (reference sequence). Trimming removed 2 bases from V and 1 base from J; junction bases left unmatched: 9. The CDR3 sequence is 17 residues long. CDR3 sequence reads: CASSLSGRGPHNYGYTF. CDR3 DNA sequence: TGTGCCAGCAGCTTAAGCGGCAGGGGGCCACATAACTATGGCTACACCTTC.